This record concerns one T cell receptor (beta chain) sequence. This clone was detected once. Its antigen remains undetermined. The sample holds no much larger clone one base away, and base qualities are not on file. Libraries were prepared through the immunoSEQ multiplex PCR assay. For the multiplex PCR, a mixture combining 60 forward primers for TCR Vbeta segments and 13 reverse primers for TCR Jbeta segments was used. The CDR3 region of rearranged TCR beta genes was amplified from genomic DNA with a multiplex PCR assay. Amplified TCR beta libraries were sequenced as 87-base-pair reads on the Illumina HiSeq System. From the authors' description of their analysis: In a later analysis, tens of millions of unique TCR beta chains were counted across the 500 to 850 repertoires, and around 11 million of these chains were shared by at least two donors. Raw reads were error-corrected and collapsed into unique sequences with a nearest-neighbor algorithm that merged closely related sequences to remove PCR and sequencing errors. V, D and J gene segments were assigned by aligning CDR3 sequences to IMGT reference sequences. Each retained sequence needed at least a six-nucleotide match to both a V gene segment and a J gene segment. A rearrangement was called productive if the CDR3 had no stop codons and remained in frame with V and J, and every other rearrangement was called non-productive. Following IMGT convention, CDR3 was defined as the stretch from the second conserved V-encoded cysteine to the conserved J-encoded phenylalanine. Sequences without an unambiguous match to a single V gene segment were excluded from the earlier analysis of about 630 of the donors. In an earlier analysis of some 590 of the donors, a V segment was called functional when productive rearrangements were above 56.7%, and segregating when the standard deviation between donors exceeded 5%. A statistical classification framework was developed to diagnose cytomegalovirus status using the catalog of TCR beta chain sequences. V and J gene assignment, in a later analysis, came from comparing TCR nucleotide sequences with IMGT/GENE-DB human TR gene sequences. A later analysis assigned CDR3 sequences and most-parsimonious VDJ recombination scenarios with the TCRdist pipeline. In a later analysis, each TCR beta chain was defined by its CDR3 amino acid sequence together with its V-gene family, and reads lacking a unique V-gene family were excluded. To address suspected cross-contamination and a sequencing artifact, a later analysis removed 550 to 750 highly shared, low-generation-probability nucleotide sequences. In a later analysis, a clonal expansion index for each public chain was calculated from normalized within-repertoire ranks of inferred template counts. Generation probabilities in a later analysis came from a VDJ recombination model fitted to out-of-frame rearrangements, and those results were checked against IGoR. In a later analysis, TCR-TCR, TCR-HLA and TCR-CMV co-occurrence was scored with hypergeometric tests, and a repertoire-size bias correction was applied to TCR pairs. In a later analysis, false discovery rates were estimated by permuting HLA or CMV assignments 20 times. A later analysis grouped co-occurring TCRs with DBSCAN, adding TCRdist sequence similarity when clustering within HLA-allele-positive subsets. For co-occurrence clustering, repertoires with fewer than 30,000 or more than 120,000 public chains were excluded, along with a handful of repertoires with anomalous nucleotide sharing. TCRdb provides this immuneACCESS table in a form limited to in-frame rearrangements. Some clones are lacking; in checked studies, under half of them reflect an unresolved V gene, and why the rest are absent is not known. That table furnishes V, J and clone size, whereas the DNA furnished D and trimming. The sample data list 110,000 to 150,000 clones, and about 82% of these were observed just once. The ten largest account for 4% to 4.5% of the sample.

The cohort comprised some 700 healthy bone marrow donors. All cohort members were sampled while nominally healthy, although unrecorded immune exposures were likely present. The donor tested CMV seropositive, placing the donor among the 250 to 350 seropositive members of the cohort. Every donor gave a peripheral blood sample, and the peripheral blood mononuclear cells from that sample were used for TCR beta sequencing. The Qiagen DNeasy Blood Extraction Kit was used to extract genomic DNA from the blood cell samples. This sample is drawn from a study of cytomegalovirus exposure and HLA in healthy donors (dated by TCRdb to between 2016 and 2019). Notes on the research overall: An earlier analysis of a few hundred of the donors reported around 280 Gb of sequence data and 90 million to 120 million unique TCR beta sequences obtained from around 180 million T cells. Among some 400 genotyped donors of the cohort, an average of approximately 240,000 unique TCR beta nucleotide sequences was sequenced per donor, of which 15% to 20% were non-productive. The study aimed to test whether signatures of past pathogen exposure could be identified by cataloging public T cell receptors. To predict cytomegalovirus infection status, the study combined high-throughput TCR immunosequencing, statistical association of individual TCRs with disease status, and machine learning. A handful of DR-DQ haplotypes were treated as single units for association and clustering because of strong linkage in the cohort. The study used immunosequencing to profile the T cell repertoires of under 700 subjects and linked those repertoires to cytomegalovirus serostatus. Every repertoire in the discovery cohort had been generated on one and the same sequencing platform. Class I and class II HLA loci were covered by the typing at four-digit resolution. In a later analysis, previously published TCR beta repertoires from some 640 donors were re-analyzed and high-resolution HLA genotyping was added so that TCR occurrence patterns could be studied. Along with the roughly 700-subject first cohort, a separate validation cohort of around 110 different subjects was used. In the later analysis, no new phenotypic data were used to find candidate immune exposures; instead, reliance was placed on TCR beta sequences and their occurrence across donors. To decide whether each TCR beta V gene segment behaved as functional or pseudogenic, an earlier analysis of 587 of the donors relied on high-throughput TCR beta sequencing. Around 320 gigabases of sequencing data and tens of millions of unique TCR sequences were included in an early release covering about 700 HLA-typed donors. Of the 398 genotyped donors, approximately 81% were placed in the genetic ancestry cluster associated with self-reported Caucasian donors. Donor age, sex, ethnicity and CMV serostatus were compiled alongside the repertoire data. The number of typed donors differed by locus: roughly 629-640 for A, B, C, DRB1 and DQB1; roughly 510 for DQA1; about 600 for DPA1; and roughly 450 for DPB1. In a later genetic analysis, genome-wide SNP genotypes for about 65% of the 666 donors were used, and that subset was treated as a discovery cohort.

The investigation overall reported the following: Only TCR beta chains were sequenced in this cohort, and the absence of alpha or paired-chain data limited detectable features. It was suggested by the authors that the approach could potentially be generalized to other disease states and immunological phenotypes. The study gave a list of 150 to 200 TCR beta chains associated with cytomegalovirus. Assigning TCR associations to individual alleles was difficult when HLA alleles, especially DR and DQ, strongly co-occurred. In a later genetic analysis, a missense DCLRE1C variant was associated with V-gene and J-gene trimming of TCR beta chains, and the association was replicated in an independent cohort. In a later genetic analysis, fewer N-insertions in productive TCRs were reported among donors in an Asian-associated ancestry cluster than the approximately 670-donor mean. In vitro tests confirmed that a few of the cytomegalovirus-associated TCR beta chains recognize cytomegalovirus antigens. Cytomegalovirus status was reported to be diagnosed by the classifier with high specificity and sensitivity in both the original and validation cohorts. Correlated functional status among segregating V segments might reflect linkage disequilibrium, but an unknown experimental factor could not be ruled out. A further reported finding was that TCR beta sequences accurately predicted the HLA-A and HLA-B alleles for most subjects in the first cohort. In a later analysis, the rate of TCR association differed among HLA loci, with DRB1 alleles having the most associated TCRs and HLA-C alleles having the fewest. A later analysis found that most CMV-associated TCR beta chains appeared HLA-restricted, with HLA associations seemingly driven largely by CMV exposure. Presence/absence analyses assumed roughly uniform sequencing depth across donors, an assumption that may not hold. Because HLA typing was missing for some donors at each locus, association tests included only the typed subset. In an earlier analysis of some 500 of the donors, most TCR beta V segments appeared in productive rearrangements about 87% or about 30% of the time, broadly matching IMGT annotations. Most TCR sequences were observed very rarely across donors, whereas some public TCRs were present in many individuals. A group of highly shared sequence variants was considered likely to be a technical artifact of the sequencing pipeline. The earlier analysis of nearly 600 of the donors excluded 15 to 20 rarely observed V segments, including chromosome 9 orphons, because counts were too low. Several of the top co-occurrence clusters appeared to be linked to parvovirus B19, influenza, CMV and Epstein-Barr virus, according to a later analysis. A later analysis associated about 18,000 TCR beta sequences with specific HLA alleles at a false discovery rate of 0.05. Immune exposure information for the cohort was limited to CMV serostatus. Some IMGT-functional V segments, including TRBV6-2 and TRBV6-3, could not be told apart with the 87-base-pair reads, so those segments were excluded. In a later analysis, HLA-associated TCR beta chains were found to be more clonally expanded and to have lower generation probabilities than equally common non-associated chains.

Relative to germline, V is missing 6 bases and J is missing 0 bases, with 6 bases of the junction outside any gene match. Sequences MNHEY (CDR1) and SVGAGI (CDR2) are obtained from the germline V gene. Its CDR3 holds 15 amino acids, cysteine through phenylalanine. The read is trimmed to its CDR3 DNA, 45 bases read in frame from base 1. The chain employs TRBV6-5 and TRBJ2-7; 9 nucleotides in the junction match TRBD2. The clonotype was recovered from a woman between 40 and 50 years old in good health and CMV-seropositive. Sequencing was done on a sample of PBMCs. The CDR3 amino acid sequence is: CASRPGLATSYEQYF. The DNA is as follows: TGTGCCAGCAGACCCGGACTAGCGACCTCCTACGAGCAGTACTTC.